The 14 T cell receptor beta chains in this list originate from one sample, sequenced in a study of shared clonotypes between healthy human individuals. The table came from immunoSEQ multiplex PCR; TCRdb's copy has only in-frame clones and leaves some out. The sample holds around 480,000 clones, 60% to 80% seen once. Sequenced material: PBMCs. These receptors originate from a woman aged 35 to 49 in good health. Some clones in this sample may be carry-over from other donors' samples.

The CDR3 loop reads CASSIGLAGGQETQYF. The CDR3 nucleotides are TGTGCCAGTAGTATAGGACTAGCGGGAGGACAAGAGACCCAGTACTTC. The chain recombines TRBV19 with TRBJ2-5; 13 nucleotides agree with TRBD2. The CDR3 length is 16 residues. The germline gives CDR1 LNHDA, CDR2 SQIVND (reference sequence). Losses at the gene ends were 1 base for V and 2 bases for J; bases not matched to a gene: 1.

The rearrangement uses TRBV4-3 and TRBJ1-1; 8 bases align to TRBD1. The length of the CDR3 is 15 residues. Germline loops: CDR1 LGHNA, CDR2 YSLEER. Trimming removed 0 bases from V and 7 bases from J; junction bases left unmatched: 7. CDR3 nucleotide sequence: TGCGCCAGCAGCCAAGAAATACGGACAGGGAATGAAGCTTTCTTT. Translated: CASSQEIRTGNEAFF.

This rearrangement joins TRBV5-1 to TRBJ2-1; no reliable D call. Trimming left V 0 bases short and J 3 bases short, with 4 bases between. Germline V gene lookup returns CDR1 SGHRS and CDR2 YFSETQ. The length of the CDR3 is 13 residues. CDR3 protein: CASSLDNYNEQFF. The CDR3 DNA follows: TGCGCCAGCAGCTTGGACAACTACAATGAGCAGTTCTTC. The whole variable domain, filled in from reference TRBV5-1 and TRBJ2-1, reads KAGVTQTPRYLIKTRGQQVTLSCSPISGHRSVSWYQQTPGQGLQFLFEYFSETQRNKGNFPGRFSGRQFSNSRSEMNVSTLELGDSALYLCASSLDNYNEQFFGPGTRLTVL.

The chain carries TRBV5-4 and TRBJ1-5; possible D gene TRBD1, 6 bases. Trimming pared 5 bases from V and 4 bases from J, leaving 13 bases between. Germline V gene data show CDR1 as SGHNT and CDR2 as YYREEE (reference sequence). This CDR3 spans 14 amino acids. CDR3 in DNA: TGTGCCAGCAGTCGGGATACAGGGAATCAGCCCCAGCATTTT. Translating it yields CASSRDTGNQPQHF.

The chain carries TRBV18 and TRBJ2-2, with TRBD2 identical over 13 bases. This CDR3 spans 16 amino acids. From germline, CDR1 is KGHSH and CDR2 LQKENI. Trimming took 3 bases from V and 4 from J; bases not matched to a gene: 2. The chain's CDR3 is CASSPGTSGITGELFF. CDR3 bases: TGTGCCAGCTCACCGGGGACTAGCGGGATCACCGGGGAGCTGTTTTTT.

CDR3 residues: CASSPPPPRVNTQYF. The CDR3 bases are TGCGCCAGCAGCCCTCCCCCCCCTAGGGTGAATACGCAGTATTTT. The V and J genes are TRBV4-3 and TRBJ2-3; D not resolved. Germline-derived CDR1 and CDR2 are LGHNA and YSLEER. V lost 4 bases to trimming and J lost 7 bases, with 18 bases between them. CDR3 size: 15 residues.

In the case of this clone: A far larger clone is a single base away, which makes a read error likely. At the DNA level, this CDR3 is encoded by other sequences in the same sample as well. The V and J genes are TRBV28 and TRBJ1-5; D is undetermined. From germline, CDR1 is MDHEN and CDR2 SYDVKM. CDR3 length: 12 residues. Trimming took 3 bases from V and 9 from J, leaving 9 bases between them. CDR3 sequence: CASSFSLGPQHF. The CDR3 nucleotides are TGTGCCAGCAGTTTTTCTCTGGGGCCCCAGCATTTT.

The V gene is TRBV19, the J gene TRBJ2-1; 14 positions agree with TRBD2. Unmatched junction bases numbered 7, after V lost 4 bases and J lost 8 bases. The CDR3 consists of 16 residues. Looked up from germline, CDR1 is LNHDA and CDR2 is SQIVND (reference sequence). CDR3 sequence (DNA): TGTGCCAGTAGTAGACTAGCGGGAGGGGTTCTGGATGAGCAGTTCTTC. Translation: CASSRLAGGVLDEQFF.

In this sample, this clone turned up once. The chain carries TRBV28 and TRBJ1-1; maybe TRBD1 (5 bases). CDR1 and CDR2 from the germline V gene are MDHEN and SYDVKM. CDR3 length: 15 residues. The germline V and J ends were trimmed by 1 base and 6 bases, with 15 bases remaining between them. The CDR3 region is CASSLFRGAGAEAFF. In DNA form, the CDR3 reads TGTGCCAGCAGTTTATTTCGGGGCGCGGGAGCTGAAGCTTTCTTT.

A single count supports this clone. Compared with germline, one end of the junction differs, possibly owing to a read error. The genes are TRBV7-3 and TRBJ2-2; 9 bases match TRBD1. Germline CDR1 SGHTA, CDR2 FQGTGA. The CDR3 is 16 amino acids. The CDR3 DNA reads TGTGCCAGCAGCTTATTACAGGGGGCGAAGACCGGGGAGCTGTTTTTT. Its protein product is CASSLLQGAKTGELFF.

This clone was recorded a few times. Other DNA sequences from this sample encode an identical CDR3 as well. The rearrangement joins TRBV15 to TRBJ1-3; 9 bases are shared with TRBD1. The CDR3 has 16 residues. Germline lookup yields CDR1 LNHNV and CDR2 YYDKDF (reference sequence). V lost 3 bases, J lost 0 bases, and 3 bases stayed unmatched. The CDR3 region has the DNA TGTGCCACCAGCAGGGACAGGGGATTCTCTGGAAACACCATATATTTT. It translates to CATSRDRGFSGNTIYF.

V is TRBV28 and J is TRBJ2-7; 7 positions match TRBD1. Germline assignment: CDR1 MDHEN and CDR2 SYDVKM. This CDR3 has 12 residues. V dropped 7 bases and J dropped 7; count of bases not matched to a gene: 7. CDR3 residues: CASKPHRGEQYF. DNA for the CDR3: TGTGCCAGCAAGCCACACAGGGGTGAGCAGTACTTC.

The genes are TRBV6-1 and TRBJ1-3, with unresolved D. This CDR3 contains 15 residues. Germline V gives CDR1 MNHNS, CDR2 SASEGT. V was cut by 5 bases and J by 0 bases, with 11 bases left in between. The CDR3 region has the DNA TGTGCCAGCAGTCCCACTGGGAACTCTGGAAACACCATATATTTT. Translating gives CASSPTGNSGNTIYF.

The sample holds one count of this clone. The chain combines TRBV6-6 with TRBJ1-1, with D hard to call. The germline V and J ends were trimmed by 8 bases and 1 base, with 17 bases remaining between them. CDR1 and CDR2 (germline): MNHNY, SVGAGI (reference sequence). The CDR3 runs to 15 residues. In DNA form, the CDR3 reads TGTGCCAGCCAAACCTCCCACGGAACGAACACTGAAGCTTTCTTT. This encodes CASQTSHGTNTEAFF.